This is a list of T cell receptor beta chains from one sample in a study of blood T cell repertoires in COVID-19. Assay used: immunoSEQ multiplex PCR; TCRdb lists only in-frame clones, some missing. This table has under 80,000 clones, about nine tenths appearing once. The material sequenced was peripheral blood. These TCRs come from a woman older than 75 with active COVID-19. Each CDR3 is given without its conserved first and last residue.

j_gene	v_gene	CDR3aa
TRBJ2-7	TRBV7-2	ASSLKGYSYEQY
TRBJ2-2	TRBV19	ASSLSGELF
TRBJ1-1	TRBV9	ASSVAVTGGFTEAF
TRBJ2-3	TRBV5-5	ASSLMTGGTDTQY
TRBJ2-3	TRBV7-2	ASSLLLAGYTDTQY
TRBJ2-3	TRBV24-1	ATSDLGGTFTDTQY
TRBJ2-1	TRBV11-3	ASSLDGTSGFNEQF
TRBJ1-5	TRBV19	ASSPPDRGRHQPQH
TRBJ2-5	TRBV18	ASSPPGQTQY
TRBJ2-7	TRBV6-5	ASGWWDRAYEQY
TRBJ2-6	TRBV28	ASSSQYSGANVLT
TRBJ1-3	TRBV5-4	ASRPAGDDTIY
TRBJ1-2	TRBV6-5	ASSPTTGVYGYT
TRBJ2-3	TRBV4-1	ASSQDPLAGADTQY
TRBJ2-5	TRBV7-3	ASSRTGGRETQY
TRBJ2-7	TRBV7-2	ASSRGNRDYEQY
TRBJ2-1	TRBV24-1	ATSDRGLAGGAEQF
TRBJ2-3	TRBV9	ASSVGRGTDTQY
TRBJ1-2	TRBV10-3	AISGQNYGYT
TRBJ2-3	TRBV11-2	ASSPGTSGSSRSTDTQY
TRBJ2-1	TRBV6-6	ASSYVGVEQF
TRBJ1-2	TRBV19	ASSMPGYYGYT
TRBJ2-5	TRBV30	AWSAGETQY
TRBJ2-7	TRBV27	ASSFAGGWDYEQY
TRBJ2-1	TRBV5-4	ASSLATSALNEQF
TRBJ1-4	TRBV28	ASKGTGNEKLF
TRBJ2-3	TRBV9	ASSSIPGGGSDTQY
TRBJ2-5	TRBV5-1	ASSTLAGEKETQY
TRBJ1-5	TRBV24-1	ATSEKTGDLWIGNQPQH
TRBJ1-5	TRBV5-1	ASSFEGGNQPQH
TRBJ2-5	TRBV14	ASSQGLAGVETQY
TRBJ2-7	TRBV5-1	ASSFSGERVSEQY
TRBJ1-4	TRBV18	ASSPPGGEKLF
TRBJ1-1	TRBV6-5	ASSYSIGRNTEAF
TRBJ2-3	TRBV7-2	ASSLEDGQGYTDTQY
TRBJ1-4	TRBV5-1	ASSLVGGGGNEKLF
TRBJ2-7	TRBV2	ASSEASIGQGYEQY
TRBJ1-5	TRBV13	ASTQGAQGNQPQH
TRBJ2-7	TRBV9	ASSVGGTGTYEQY
TRBJ1-3	TRBV27	ASRPADGNTIY
TRBJ2-3	TRBV3-1/TRBV3-2	ASSPWGDVDTQY
TRBJ2-1	TRBV11-3	ASSTGTVSYNEQF
TRBJ2-1	TRBV27	ASRMPGFNEQF
TRBJ2-5	TRBV30	AWSGTPGTQY
TRBJ2-1	TRBV5-1	ASSLDTSSLYNEQF
TRBJ2-1	TRBV27	ASSPGTGSYNEQF
TRBJ2-1	TRBV4-3	ASSPGRGSPQGNEQF
TRBJ2-5	TRBV2	ASRQVTQETQY
TRBJ2-7	TRBV28	ASRRTGGLSEQY
TRBJ1-4	TRBV5-1	ASSPGTGGYEKLF
TRBJ1-6	TRBV18	ASSPYLYSPLH
TRBJ2-5	TRBV4-1	ASSQWDRQETQY
TRBJ1-1	TRBV29-1	SAAEQGAVTEAF
TRBJ2-3	TRBV2	ASSLTSGGADTQY
TRBJ2-4	TRBV6-5	ASSSRTGLAKNIQY
TRBJ2-3	TRBV5-1	ASSPTSKEDTQY
TRBJ2-1	TRBV11-2	ASSLAGDADEQF
TRBJ2-3	TRBV28	ASSSDRGFGTDTQY
TRBJ2-3	TRBV15	ATSRDRGGRGTDTQY
TRBJ2-6	TRBV4-1	ASSQEEGTSGRVFSGANVLT